This note documents a single T cell receptor beta chain sequence. V dropped 0 bases and J dropped 8; count of bases not matched to a gene: 6. The CDR3 is 14 amino acids. Germline V gives CDR1 LNHNV, CDR2 YYDKDF (reference sequence). This entry belongs to a study of blood T cell repertoires in COVID-19. Study at large: The samples span acute and convalescent COVID-19 from the United States, Italy and Spain. T cells, B-cell-depleted T cells, or PBMCs supplied cDNA or gDNA.

During active infection, Seattle patients enrolled and were then monitored through disease. As originally analysed: Nucleated cell number was recorded as an estimate derived from reference gene primer amplification. The table came from immunoSEQ multiplex PCR; TCRdb's copy has only in-frame clones and leaves some out. V and J calls and clone size are copied from that table; D and trimming were computed from the DNA. The sample gives about 370,000 clones, about 89% of which show up once; around 3% is in the top ten. The rearrangement links TRBV15 to TRBJ1-2, with 7 bases lining up with TRBD1. This receptor was taken from a woman aged 25-40 years with COVID-19, enrolled during active disease. The sample consisted of peripheral blood. The CDR3 reads CATSRDRAGGGYTF. The CDR3 bases are TGTGCCACCAGCAGAGATCGGGCAGGGGGAGGCTACACCTTC.